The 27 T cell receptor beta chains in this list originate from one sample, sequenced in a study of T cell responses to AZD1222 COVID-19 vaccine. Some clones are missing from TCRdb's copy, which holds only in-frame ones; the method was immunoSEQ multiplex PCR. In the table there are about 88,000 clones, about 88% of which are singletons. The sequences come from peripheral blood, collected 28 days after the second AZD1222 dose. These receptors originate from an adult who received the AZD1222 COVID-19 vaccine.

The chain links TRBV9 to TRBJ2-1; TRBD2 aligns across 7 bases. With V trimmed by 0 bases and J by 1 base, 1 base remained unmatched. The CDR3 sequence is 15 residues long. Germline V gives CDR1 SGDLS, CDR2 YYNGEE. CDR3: CASSVDGGSYNEQFF. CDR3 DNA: TGTGCCAGCAGCGTAGACGGGGGGTCCTACAATGAGCAGTTCTTC. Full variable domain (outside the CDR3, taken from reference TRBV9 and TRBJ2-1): DSGVTQTPKHLITATGQRVTLRCSPRSGDLSVYWYQQSLDQGLQFLIQYYNGEERAKGNILERFSAQQFPDLHSELNLSSLELGDSALYFCASSVDGGSYNEQFFGPGTRLTVL.

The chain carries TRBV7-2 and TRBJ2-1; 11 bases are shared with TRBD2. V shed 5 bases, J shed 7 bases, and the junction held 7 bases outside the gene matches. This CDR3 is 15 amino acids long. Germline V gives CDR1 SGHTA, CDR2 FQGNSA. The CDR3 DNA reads TGTGCCAGCAGCATTCTAGCGGGGGGTTTTAATGAGCAGTTCTTC. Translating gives CASSILAGGFNEQFF.

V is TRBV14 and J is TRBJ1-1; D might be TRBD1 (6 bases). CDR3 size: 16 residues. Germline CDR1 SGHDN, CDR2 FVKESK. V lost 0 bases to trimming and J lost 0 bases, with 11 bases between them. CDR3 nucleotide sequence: TGTGCCAGCAGCCAAGATCCGGGGGCAGTGAACACTGAAGCTTTCTTT. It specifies CASSQDPGAVNTEAFF.

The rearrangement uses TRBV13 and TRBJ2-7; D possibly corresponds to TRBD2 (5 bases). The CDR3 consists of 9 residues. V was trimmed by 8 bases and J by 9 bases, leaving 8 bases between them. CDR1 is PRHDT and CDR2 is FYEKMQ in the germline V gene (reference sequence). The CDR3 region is CASDGVQYF. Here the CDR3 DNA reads TGTGCCAGCGACGGGGTGCAGTACTTC.

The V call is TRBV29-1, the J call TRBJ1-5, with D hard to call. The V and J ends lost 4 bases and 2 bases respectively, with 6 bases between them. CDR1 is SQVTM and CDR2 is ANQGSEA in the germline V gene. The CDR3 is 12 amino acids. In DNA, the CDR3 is TGCAGCGTTGCGGAGGGCAATCAGCCCCAGCATTTT. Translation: CSVAEGNQPQHF.

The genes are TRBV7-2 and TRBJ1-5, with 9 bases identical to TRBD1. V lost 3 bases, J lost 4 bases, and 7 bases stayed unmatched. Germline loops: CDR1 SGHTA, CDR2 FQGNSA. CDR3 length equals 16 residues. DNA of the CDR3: TGTGCCAGCAGCTTTCAGGGACAGGGCCGGAATCAGCCCCAGCATTTT. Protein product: CASSFQGQGRNQPQHF.

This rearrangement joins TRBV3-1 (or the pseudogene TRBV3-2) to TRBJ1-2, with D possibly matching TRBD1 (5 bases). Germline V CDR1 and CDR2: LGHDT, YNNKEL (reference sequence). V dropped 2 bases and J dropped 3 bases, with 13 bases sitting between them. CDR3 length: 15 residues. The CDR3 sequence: CASSQIGRVDYGYTF. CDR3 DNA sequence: TGTGCCAGCAGCCAAATTGGCAGGGTAGACTATGGCTACACCTTC.

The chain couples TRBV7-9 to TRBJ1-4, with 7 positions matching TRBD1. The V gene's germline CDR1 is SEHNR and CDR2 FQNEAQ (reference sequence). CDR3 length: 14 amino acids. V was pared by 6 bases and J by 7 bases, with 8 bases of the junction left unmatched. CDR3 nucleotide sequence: TGTGCCAGCAGAGTGACAGGGAGAAGTGAAAAACTGTTTTTT. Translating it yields CASRVTGRSEKLFF.

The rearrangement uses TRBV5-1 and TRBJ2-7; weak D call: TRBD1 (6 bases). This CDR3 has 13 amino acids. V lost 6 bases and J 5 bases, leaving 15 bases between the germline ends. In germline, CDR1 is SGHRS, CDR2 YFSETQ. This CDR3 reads CASNQGMVDEQYF. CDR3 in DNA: TGCGCCAGCAACCAGGGGATGGTAGACGAGCAGTACTTC.

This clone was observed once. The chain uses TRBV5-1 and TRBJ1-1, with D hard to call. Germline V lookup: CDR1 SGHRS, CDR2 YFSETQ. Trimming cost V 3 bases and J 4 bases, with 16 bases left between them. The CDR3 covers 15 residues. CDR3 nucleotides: TGCGCCAGCAGCTCCGCCGCTCGGGCCACCACTGAAGCTTTCTTT. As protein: CASSSAARATTEAFF.

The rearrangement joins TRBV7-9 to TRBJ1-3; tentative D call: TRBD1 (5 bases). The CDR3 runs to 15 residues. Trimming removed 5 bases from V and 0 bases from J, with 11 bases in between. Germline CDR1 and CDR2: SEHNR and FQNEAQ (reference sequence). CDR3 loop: CASSPGLFSGNTIYF. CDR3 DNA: TGTGCCAGCAGCCCAGGGTTGTTCTCTGGAAACACCATATATTTT.

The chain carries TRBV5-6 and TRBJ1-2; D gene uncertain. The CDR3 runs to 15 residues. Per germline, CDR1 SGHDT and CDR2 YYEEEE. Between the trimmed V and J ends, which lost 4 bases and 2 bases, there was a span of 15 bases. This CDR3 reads CASSAGISTNYGYTF. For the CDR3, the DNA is TGTGCCAGCAGCGCAGGAATAAGCACCAACTATGGCTACACCTTC.

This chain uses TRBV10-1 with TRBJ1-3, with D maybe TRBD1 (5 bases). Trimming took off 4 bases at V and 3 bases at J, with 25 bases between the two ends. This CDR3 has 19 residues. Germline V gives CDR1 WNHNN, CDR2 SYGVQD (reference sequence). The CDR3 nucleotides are TGCGCCAGCAGTGTTTCAAACCCAACTCCAGGGTATTGTGGAAACACCATATATTTT. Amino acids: CASSVSNPTPGYCGNTIYF.

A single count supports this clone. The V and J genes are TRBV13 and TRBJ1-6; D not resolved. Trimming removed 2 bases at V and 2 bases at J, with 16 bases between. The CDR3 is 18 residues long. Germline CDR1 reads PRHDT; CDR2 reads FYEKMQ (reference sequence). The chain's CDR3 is CASSLSAGGSTYNSPLHF. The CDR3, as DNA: TGTGCCAGCAGCTTATCCGCAGGCGGTTCTACCTATAATTCACCCCTCCACTTT.

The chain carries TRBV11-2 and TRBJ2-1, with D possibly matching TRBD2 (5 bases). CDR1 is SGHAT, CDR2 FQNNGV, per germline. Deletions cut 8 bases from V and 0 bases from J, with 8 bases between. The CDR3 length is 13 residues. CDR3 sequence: CASLGSSYNEQFF. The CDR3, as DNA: TGTGCCAGCCTGGGGAGCTCCTACAATGAGCAGTTCTTC.

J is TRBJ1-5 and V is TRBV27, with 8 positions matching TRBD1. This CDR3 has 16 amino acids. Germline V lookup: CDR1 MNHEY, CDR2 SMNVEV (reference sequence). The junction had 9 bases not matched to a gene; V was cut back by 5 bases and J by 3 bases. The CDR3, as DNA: TGTGCCAGCAGTCCGGACAGGGACCTGGACAATCAGCCCCAGCATTTT. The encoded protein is CASSPDRDLDNQPQHF.

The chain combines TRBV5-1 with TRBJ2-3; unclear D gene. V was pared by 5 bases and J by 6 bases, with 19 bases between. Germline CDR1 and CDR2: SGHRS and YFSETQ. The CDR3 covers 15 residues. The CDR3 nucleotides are TGCGCCAGCAGTCGTATTTCACCCAGCTCGGATACGCAGTATTTT. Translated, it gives CASSRISPSSDTQYF.

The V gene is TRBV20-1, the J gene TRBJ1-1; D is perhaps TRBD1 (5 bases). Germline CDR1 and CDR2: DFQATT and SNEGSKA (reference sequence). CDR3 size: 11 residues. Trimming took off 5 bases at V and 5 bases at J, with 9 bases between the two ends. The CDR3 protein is CSARGVTEAFF. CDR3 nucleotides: TGCAGTGCTCGGGGGGTAACTGAAGCTTTCTTT.

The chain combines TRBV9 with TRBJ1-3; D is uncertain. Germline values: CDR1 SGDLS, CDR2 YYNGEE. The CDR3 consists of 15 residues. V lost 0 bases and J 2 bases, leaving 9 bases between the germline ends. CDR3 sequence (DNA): TGTGCCAGCAGCGTAGTCGGGGAGGCTGGAAACACCATATATTTT. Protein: CASSVVGEAGNTIYF.

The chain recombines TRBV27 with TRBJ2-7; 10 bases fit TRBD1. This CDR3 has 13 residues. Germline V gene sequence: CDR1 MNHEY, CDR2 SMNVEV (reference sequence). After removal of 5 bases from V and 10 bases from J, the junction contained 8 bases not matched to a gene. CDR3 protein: CASSPRGDRGQYF. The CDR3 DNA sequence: TGTGCCAGCAGTCCAAGAGGGGACAGGGGACAGTACTTC.

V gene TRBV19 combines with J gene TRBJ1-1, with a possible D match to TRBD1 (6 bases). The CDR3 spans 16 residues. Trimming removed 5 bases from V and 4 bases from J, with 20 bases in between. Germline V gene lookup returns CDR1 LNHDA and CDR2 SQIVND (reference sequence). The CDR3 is CASSPQGGEGGTEAFF. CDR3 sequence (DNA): TGTGCCAGTAGTCCTCAAGGGGGGGAAGGCGGCACTGAAGCTTTCTTT.

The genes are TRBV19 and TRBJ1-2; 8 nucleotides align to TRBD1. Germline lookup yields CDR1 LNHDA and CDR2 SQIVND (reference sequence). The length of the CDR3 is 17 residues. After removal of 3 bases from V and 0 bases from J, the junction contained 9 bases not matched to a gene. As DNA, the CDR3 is TGTGCCAGTAGTATTGTAGGGCAGGGGGCCGCTAACTATGGCTACACCTTC. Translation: CASSIVGQGAANYGYTF.

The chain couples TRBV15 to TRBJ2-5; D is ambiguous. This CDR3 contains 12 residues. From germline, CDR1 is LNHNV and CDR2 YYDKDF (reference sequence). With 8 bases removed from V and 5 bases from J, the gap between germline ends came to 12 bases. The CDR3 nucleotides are TGTGCCACCGGTAGGGATTGGGAGACCCAGTACTTC. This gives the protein CATGRDWETQYF.

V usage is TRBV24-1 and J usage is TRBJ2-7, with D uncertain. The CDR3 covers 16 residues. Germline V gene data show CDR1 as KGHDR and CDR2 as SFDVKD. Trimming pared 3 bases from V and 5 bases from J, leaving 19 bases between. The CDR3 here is CATSDDLEDFVDEQYF. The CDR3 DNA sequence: TGTGCCACCAGTGATGACCTTGAGGATTTTGTAGACGAGCAGTACTTC.

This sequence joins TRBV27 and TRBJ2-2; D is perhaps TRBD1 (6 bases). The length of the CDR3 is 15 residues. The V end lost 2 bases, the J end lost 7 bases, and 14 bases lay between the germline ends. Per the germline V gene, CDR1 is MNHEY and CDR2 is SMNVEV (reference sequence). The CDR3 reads CASSLVLGAGGELFF. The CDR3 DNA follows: TGTGCCAGCAGTTTAGTATTGGGGGCCGGCGGGGAGCTGTTTTTT.

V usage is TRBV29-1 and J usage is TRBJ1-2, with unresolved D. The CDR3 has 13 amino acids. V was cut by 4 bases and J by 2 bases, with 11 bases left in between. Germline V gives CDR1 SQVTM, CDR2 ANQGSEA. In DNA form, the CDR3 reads TGCAGCGTTGCCCTACAAGTAAACTATGGCTACACCTTC. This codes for CSVALQVNYGYTF.

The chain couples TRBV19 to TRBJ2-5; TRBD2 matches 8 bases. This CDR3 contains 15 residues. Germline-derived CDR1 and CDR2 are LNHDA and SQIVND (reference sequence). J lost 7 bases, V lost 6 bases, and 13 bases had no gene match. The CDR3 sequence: CASRRGDTGYGTQYF. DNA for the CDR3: TGTGCCAGTAGGCGGGGGGATACAGGGTATGGGACCCAGTACTTC.